This T cell receptor beta chain was recorded in a study of breast tumors, draining lymph nodes, adjacent tissues. The study's findings and limits: Luminal-like breast cancer showed significantly greater tumor-nontumor repertoire similarity than basal-like breast cancer did. That most tumor T cells come from lymph nodes remained unproven. Tumor TCR diversity was below lymph nodes but above nontumor tissue. Data fit most tumor T cells coming from lymph node, expanding in tumor.

The sample holds many counts of this clonotype. The target antigen is unknown. MiXCR was run by TCRdb on the multiplex PCR reads, yielding one entry per CDR3 protein. This sample has 17,000 or so distinct CDR3 sequences, with approximately 42% found just once. The CDR3 runs to 14 residues. The germline V gene has CDR1 ENHRY and CDR2 SYGVKD. J was trimmed by 1 base and V by 6 bases; bases with no gene match: 4. This receptor was identified in a female donor with breast cancer. Some clones in this sample may be carry-over from other donors' samples. V usage is TRBV10-3 and J usage is TRBJ2-3, with TRBD1 matching over 7 bases. The sequenced material came from breast tumor tissue. The CDR3, as DNA: TGTGCCATCAGCGGAGGACAGGGCACAGATACGCAGTATTTT. It is translated as CAISGGQGTDTQYF.